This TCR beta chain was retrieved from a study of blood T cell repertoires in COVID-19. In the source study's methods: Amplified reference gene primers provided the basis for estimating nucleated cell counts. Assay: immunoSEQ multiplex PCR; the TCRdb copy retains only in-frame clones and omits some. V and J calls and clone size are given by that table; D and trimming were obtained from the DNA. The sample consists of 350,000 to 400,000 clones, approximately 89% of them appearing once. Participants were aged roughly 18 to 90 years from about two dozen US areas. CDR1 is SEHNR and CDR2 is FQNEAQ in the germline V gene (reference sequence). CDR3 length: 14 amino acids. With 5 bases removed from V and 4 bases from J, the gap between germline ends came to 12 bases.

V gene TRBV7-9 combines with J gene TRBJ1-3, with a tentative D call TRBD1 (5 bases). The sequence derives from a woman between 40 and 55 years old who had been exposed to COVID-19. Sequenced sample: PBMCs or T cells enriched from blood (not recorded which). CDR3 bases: TGTGCCAGCAGCCCAGGGACTTACGGAAACACCATATATTTT. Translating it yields CASSPGTYGNTIYF.